What follows are 21 T cell receptor beta chains derived from one specimen sequenced in a study of T-cell reconstitution after alpha-beta-depleted transplantation in children. Using unique molecular identifiers, the investigators prepared the TCRbeta library. TCRdb re-derived calls from the PCR reads in MiXCR, one entry per CDR3 protein. The top ten hold about 6.3% of the sample, which has about 15,000 distinct CDR3 sequences, approximately 5.2% seen once. The specimen comprised PBMCs, sampled before TCRalphabeta/CD19-depleted stem cell transplant. The receptors come from a boy aged 10-17 years with acute lymphoblastic leukemia, due to receive a stem cell transplant.

This clonotype was observed many times. DNA of the CDR3: TGTGCCAGCAGCTTATTAGGTGGAAACTCAGAAGTAGAGACCCAGTACTTC. It yields the protein CASSLLGGNSEVETQYF. V and J are TRBV7-2 and TRBJ2-5; D remains unclear. The CDR3 length is 17 residues. From germline, CDR1 is SGHTA and CDR2 FQGNSA. V was clipped by 2 bases and J by 4 bases, with 20 bases between them.

In this sample, this clonotype turned up many times. The chain joins TRBV6-5 to TRBJ2-1; a possible D gene is TRBD2 (5 bases). Trimming removed 2 bases from V and 0 bases from J, with 20 bases in between. CDR3 size: 19 residues. Germline CDR1 reads MNHEY; CDR2 reads SVGAGI. The CDR3, as DNA: TGTGCCAGCAGTTACCGGGGAACGCAACGGGCCAGCTCCTACAATGAGCAGTTCTTC. Residues: CASSYRGTQRASSYNEQFF.

This clonotype came up many times. V usage is TRBV15 and J usage is TRBJ2-5; D may correspond to TRBD1 or TRBD2 (5 bases each). Germline V lookup: CDR1 LNHNV, CDR2 YYDKDF (reference sequence). The V and J ends lost 1 base and 4 bases respectively, with 13 bases between them. This CDR3 spans 15 amino acids. The CDR3 here is CATSRGVRGSETQYF. CDR3 DNA: TGTGCCACCAGCAGAGGGGTGAGGGGATCAGAGACCCAGTACTTC. Complete variable domain (other parts from reference TRBV15 and TRBJ2-5): DAMVIQNPRYQVTQFGKPVTLSCSQTLNHNVMYWYQQKSSQAPKLLFHYYDKDFNNEADTPDNFQSRRPNTSFCFLDIRSPGLGDTAMYLCATSRGVRGSETQYFGPGTRLLVL.

This clonotype came up many times. V is TRBV7-2 and J is TRBJ2-1; D remains unclear. Germline-derived CDR1 and CDR2 are SGHTA and FQGNSA. V lost 5 bases to trimming and J lost 11 bases, with 10 bases between them. The CDR3 totals 11 residues. The CDR3 loop is CASSLGLKQFF. CDR3 bases: TGTGCCAGCAGCCTAGGCCTTAAGCAGTTCTTC.

This clonotype has a count of ten or more. The chain joins TRBV11-2 to TRBJ2-7, with a possible D match to TRBD2 (6 bases). The germline CDR1 and CDR2 sequences are SGHAT and FQNNGV. V was trimmed by 3 bases and J by 6 bases, leaving 21 bases between them. This CDR3 is 16 amino acids long. In nucleotides, the CDR3 is TGTGCCAGCAGCTTTCGTCGGCGGGATGACAAGCTCGAGCAGTACTTC. Its protein is CASSFRRRDDKLEQYF.

The rearrangement joins TRBV6-2 or TRBV6-3 to TRBJ2-3, with D perhaps TRBD2 (6 bases). The CDR3 is made up of 16 amino acids. The V gene's germline CDR1 is MNHEY and CDR2 SVGEGT. V was shortened by 6 bases and J by 5 bases, with 21 bases between the two germline ends. Here the CDR3 DNA reads TGTGCCAGCAGGCTACCTAGCCTGGGGGGTAAAGATACGCAGTATTTT. Protein product: CASRLPSLGGKDTQYF.

This clonotype was detected many times. The chain recombines TRBV7-9 with TRBJ1-2, with D possibly matching TRBD1 (5 bases). In germline, CDR1 is SEHNR, CDR2 FQNEAQ (reference sequence). V was pared by 0 bases and J by 6 bases, with 11 bases between. This CDR3 spans 14 amino acids. CDR3 nucleotide sequence: TGTGCCAGCAGCTTAGCGGGGGGACCCGATGGCTACACCTTC. It is translated as CASSLAGGPDGYTF.

This clonotype is medium-sized (0.01 to 0.1%) in the sample. The chain recombines TRBV29-1 with TRBJ2-7; the D gene is possibly TRBD2 (5 bases). Trimming stripped 6 bases from V and 3 bases from J, with 12 bases between. CDR3 length: 12 residues. Germline-derived CDR1 and CDR2 are SQVTM and ANQGSEA. CDR3 bases: TGCAGCGTGCGGGCGCGAAACTACGAGCAGTACTTC. As protein: CSVRARNYEQYF.

This clonotype was picked up many times. The rearrangement joins TRBV9 to TRBJ2-3; D gene ambiguous. This CDR3 spans 13 amino acids. Between the trimmed V and J ends, which lost 3 bases and 3 bases, there was a span of 8 bases. Germline lookup yields CDR1 SGDLS and CDR2 YYNGEE. The CDR3 is CASSAWSTDTQYF. The DNA for the CDR3 is TGTGCCAGCAGCGCCTGGAGTACAGATACGCAGTATTTT.

By share, this clonotype counts as medium-sized (0.01 to 0.1%). The V gene is TRBV3-1, the J gene TRBJ1-5; possibly TRBD1 for D (5 bases). The CDR3 contains 14 residues. Trimming took off 1 base at V and 16 bases at J, with 20 bases between the two ends. Germline V gene sequence: CDR1 LGHDT, CDR2 YNNKEL (reference sequence). CDR3 nucleotide sequence: TGTGCCAGCAGCCAAGGGGACCTACTAAGGGAGAAACATTTT. Translation gives CASSQGDLLREKHF.

This clonotype was seen ten or more times. The chain carries TRBV3-1 and TRBJ2-6; D unclear. The V gene lost 1 base and the J gene lost 1 base, with 11 bases spanning the gap. The CDR3 is 17 residues long. Germline V gene lookup returns CDR1 LGHDT and CDR2 YNNKEL (reference sequence). The CDR3 loop is CASSQAQALSGANVLTF. Here the CDR3 DNA reads TGTGCCAGCAGCCAAGCGCAGGCCCTTTCTGGGGCCAACGTCCTGACTTTC.

In its sample, this clonotype was seen many times. The chain has TRBV20-1 and TRBJ1-5; D may be TRBD1 (6 bases). Between the trimmed V and J ends, which lost 3 bases and 3 bases, there was a span of 12 bases. Germline V CDR1 and CDR2: DFQATT, SNEGSKA (reference sequence). This CDR3 contains 14 residues. As DNA, the CDR3 is TGCAGTGCTAGCCGGGGGGGCATCAATCAGCCCCAGCATTTT. Translated: CSASRGGINQPQHF.

This clonotype was seen at least ten times. The chain recombines TRBV9 with TRBJ1-3; D uncertain. CDR3 length: 15 residues. Germline CDR1 is SGDLS and CDR2 is YYNGEE. Trimming cost V 4 bases and J 0 bases, with 11 bases left between them. The CDR3 nucleotides read TGTGCCAGCAGCCCCCTGGTAATCTCTGGAAACACCATATATTTT. Translated, it gives CASSPLVISGNTIYF.

This clonotype was observed many times. The V and J genes are TRBV15 and TRBJ1-2; the match to TRBD1 covers 8 bases. Per the germline V gene, CDR1 is LNHNV and CDR2 is YYDKDF (reference sequence). The CDR3 extends over 13 amino acids. Trimming at V came to 4 bases and at J to 7 bases, leaving 5 bases not matched to a gene. Here the CDR3 DNA reads TGTGCCACCAGCACCTCAACAGGGGGTGGCTACACCTTC. It yields the protein CATSTSTGGGYTF.

V usage is TRBV19 and J usage is TRBJ2-2; tentatively, D is TRBD2 (7 bases). Germline V lookup: CDR1 LNHDA, CDR2 SQIVND (reference sequence). V lost 3 bases, J lost 4 bases, and 27 bases lay in between. The CDR3 loop spans 20 amino acids. CDR3 nucleotide sequence: TGTGCCAGTAGTATCGGGCGTCTATCCCCATCTGGGGGGGCCACCGGGGAGCTGTTTTTT. Protein sequence: CASSIGRLSPSGGATGELFF.

This clonotype was seen many times. The chain combines TRBV14 with TRBJ1-1, with 10 bases that match TRBD1. The V segment lost 4 bases and the J segment 9 bases; nucleotides outside the gene matches: 5. Germline CDR1 SGHDN, CDR2 FVKESK. The CDR3 spans 13 residues. For the CDR3, the DNA is TGTGCCAGCAGCCGCCCGGGACAGGGGAAAGCTTTCTTT. Protein product: CASSRPGQGKAFF.

This clonotype was counted ten times or more. V and J are TRBV12-3 or TRBV12-4 and TRBJ2-3; possibly TRBD1 or TRBD2 for D (6 bases each). The ends were cut back, 6 bases at V and 1 base at J, with 20 bases in the middle. The CDR3 spans 17 residues. As DNA, the CDR3 is TGTGCCAGCAGACCAACCGACGGGGGCGTTGGCACAGATACGCAGTATTTT. Translation gives CASRPTDGGVGTDTQYF.

This clonotype was picked up many times. The chain is built from TRBV2 and TRBJ2-1; D perhaps matches TRBD1 (5 bases). V gave up 4 bases and J gave up 5 bases, with 12 bases separating them. The CDR3 runs 14 residues. Germline values: CDR1 SNHLY, CDR2 FYNNEI. CDR3 sequence (DNA): TGTGCCAGCAGTGTCAGGGCCTTACACAATGAGCAGTTCTTC. It codes for CASSVRALHNEQFF.

There are many counts of this clonotype. The J gene is TRBJ2-1, the V gene TRBV6-2 or TRBV6-3, with 8 bases aligning to TRBD1. Germline V gives CDR1 MNHEY, CDR2 SVGEGT. CDR3 size: 16 residues. J lost 4 bases, V lost 1 base, and 6 bases had no gene match. In nucleotides, the CDR3 is TGTGCCAGCAGTTACTACAGGGGGAAAAGATACAATGAGCAGTTCTTC. Protein sequence: CASSYYRGKRYNEQFF.

There are many counts of this clonotype. The chain carries TRBV20-1 and TRBJ2-4; 13 nucleotides agree with TRBD2. V was clipped by 6 bases and J by 7 bases; unmatched bases: 3. The germline CDR1 and CDR2 sequences are DFQATT and SNEGSKA (reference sequence). The CDR3 sequence is 13 residues long. The chain's CDR3 is CSAEGLAGNIQYF. In nucleotides, the CDR3 is TGCAGTGCAGAGGGACTAGCGGGGAACATTCAGTACTTC.

This clonotype was counted at least ten times. The genes are TRBV19 and TRBJ2-7; 8 nucleotides agree with TRBD1. CDR1 is LNHDA, CDR2 SQIVND, per germline (reference sequence). This CDR3 is built from 14 residues. V trimming: 5 bases; J trimming: 3 bases; junction bases outside the gene matches: 6. The CDR3: CASSSRTGNYEQYF. CDR3 in DNA: TGTGCCAGTAGTTCACGGACAGGGAACTACGAGCAGTACTTC.